This TCR beta chain was identified during a study of OX40 agonist ivuxolimab in advanced cancers. Study as a whole: Three patients showed partial responses: one hepatocellular carcinoma and two cutaneous melanoma cases. General study findings and limits: At 0.1 to 3.0 mg/kg, clonal expansion of CD4+ and CD8+ blood T cells had occurred by week 6. Low normalized T-cell clonal expansion was additionally recorded for some nonresponders. Antigen targets of the expanded peripheral T cells went undetermined.

The ends lost 1 base at V and 1 base at J; junction bases unmatched: 4. The germline V gene encodes CDR1 SGHAT and CDR2 FQNNGV. The length of the CDR3 is 16 residues. Profiled with immunoSEQ multiplex PCR; TCRdb holds only in-frame clones, not every one. This sample has approximately 86,000 clones; approximately 86% occur once, and the top ten carry approximately 6.5%. To note about this clone: What it binds is unknown.

V usage is TRBV11-2 and J usage is TRBJ1-1, with 9 bases fitting TRBD1. The source is an adult with an advanced solid tumor such as melanoma, head and neck, liver or kidney cancer. Sequenced here: CD4+ or CD8+ T cells sorted from blood, sampled in a trial of the OX40 agonist ivuxolimab. The CDR3: CASSLGQGVGNTEAFF. The CDR3, as DNA: TGTGCCAGCAGCTTAGGACAGGGGGTCGGGAACACTGAAGCTTTCTTT.